The 20 T cell receptor beta chains reported below all come from one sample, sequenced in a study of blood T cells in healthy people across ages. A second PCR of roughly 7 to 11 cycles used a sample-barcoded 5' primer and a J-beta primer mix. TCRdb processed the 5' RACE reads anew with MiXCR; each CDR3 protein has one entry. Counted here are roughly 700,000 distinct CDR3 sequences, 25% occurring once; the ten biggest clones make up more than 8%. The data also belong to a second study, concerning T cells of mothers and their children.

What was sequenced was blood. The origin of the receptors is a boy younger than 18 in good health.

The chain uses TRBV7-9 and TRBJ1-1; D is undetermined. There are 14 residues in the CDR3. The germline V and J ends were trimmed by 3 bases and 1 base, with 9 bases remaining between them. In germline, CDR1 is SEHNR, CDR2 FQNEAQ (reference sequence). This CDR3 reads CASSFYGGNTEAFF. For the CDR3, the DNA is TGTGCCAGCAGCTTTTACGGAGGGAACACTGAAGCTTTCTTT.

The V and J genes are TRBV29-1 and TRBJ1-4, with no clear D. The germline gives CDR1 SQVTM, CDR2 ANQGSEA. Between the trimmed V and J ends, which lost 7 bases and 8 bases, there was a span of 17 bases. The CDR3 is 13 residues long. CDR3 bases: TGCAGCGCCGGGAACACCAATGTGGAAAAACTGTTTTTT. Translated, it gives CSAGNTNVEKLFF.

This clonotype was counted only a few times. The genes are TRBV14 and TRBJ1-6, with D tentatively TRBD1 (6 bases). The CDR3 loop spans 14 amino acids. Germline lookup yields CDR1 SGHDN and CDR2 FVKESK. Trimming cost V 1 base and J 10 bases, with 11 bases left between them. The CDR3 reads CASSQGGLGSPLHF. The DNA of the CDR3 is TGTGCCAGCAGCCAAGGGGGGCTAGGGTCACCCCTCCACTTT.

The V call is TRBV20-1, the J call TRBJ1-1, with TRBD1 as a possible D gene (5 bases). CDR1 and CDR2 (germline): DFQATT, SNEGSKA (reference sequence). The CDR3 extends over 15 amino acids. The V gene lost 0 bases and the J gene lost 1 base, with 12 bases spanning the gap. CDR3 residues: CSARDQGAGNTEAFF. For the CDR3, the DNA is TGCAGTGCTAGAGATCAAGGGGCTGGGAACACTGAAGCTTTCTTT.

This rearrangement joins TRBV7-2 to TRBJ2-5; 11 nucleotides align to TRBD2. This CDR3 has 17 residues. Unmatched junction bases numbered 9, after V lost 2 bases and J lost 4 bases. Germline CDR1 and CDR2: SGHTA and FQGNSA. The CDR3 DNA reads TGTGCCAGCAGCTTACAAATTAGCGGGGGGGCAGGAGAGACCCAGTACTTC. Amino acid sequence: CASSLQISGGAGETQYF.

The rearrangement joins TRBV12-3 or TRBV12-4 to TRBJ2-5, with a possible D match to TRBD2 (5 bases). Trimming removed 5 bases at V and 5 bases at J, with 15 bases between. The CDR3 totals 14 residues. In DNA form, the CDR3 reads TGTGCCAGCAGTGGATCGGACCGCGGGGAGACCCAGTACTTC. Its translation: CASSGSDRGETQYF.

The chain is built from TRBV4-2 and TRBJ2-5; 9 bases are a match to TRBD1. The germline V gene encodes CDR1 LGHNA and CDR2 YNFKEQ. The CDR3 consists of 15 residues. The trim removed 0 bases at V and 5 bases at J, leaving 4 bases unmatched. The DNA for the CDR3 is TGTGCCAGCAGCCAAGACACAGGGGGCGCGGAGACCCAGTACTTC. It codes for CASSQDTGGAETQYF.

This clonotype has ten or more counts. The rearrangement links TRBV14 to TRBJ2-5; D unclear. The CDR3 covers 13 residues. Germline loops: CDR1 SGHDN, CDR2 FVKESK. Trimming left V 1 base short and J 4 bases short, with 7 bases between. The CDR3 nucleotides read TGTGCCAGCAGCCAAGGATTAGGAGAGACCCAGTACTTC. Its translation: CASSQGLGETQYF. Full variable domain (outside the CDR3, taken from reference TRBV14 and TRBJ2-5): EAGVTQFPSHSVIEKGQTVTLRCDPISGHDNLYWYRRVMGKEIKFLLHFVKESKQDESGMPNNRFLAERTGGTYSTLKVQPAELEDSGVYFCASSQGLGETQYFGPGTRLLVL.

The chain combines TRBV28 with TRBJ1-4, with 8 bases that match TRBD1. V shed 5 bases, J shed 7 bases, and the junction held 9 bases outside the gene matches. The length of the CDR3 is 15 residues. From germline, CDR1 is MDHEN and CDR2 SYDVKM. The CDR3 DNA reads as TGTGCCAGCAGTGCTCAGGGGGCCCCTTTTGAAAAACTGTTTTTT. Its translation is CASSAQGAPFEKLFF.

The V call is TRBV5-1, the J call TRBJ2-7; D is unresolved. With 0 bases removed from V and 5 bases from J, the gap between germline ends came to 18 bases. CDR1 is SGHRS and CDR2 is YFSETQ in the germline V gene. The CDR3 consists of 16 residues. CDR3 loop: CASSLDLDHPSNEQYF. The CDR3 region has the DNA TGCGCCAGCAGCTTGGATCTGGACCACCCTTCAAACGAGCAGTACTTC.

Only a few counts were recorded for this clonotype. V gene TRBV29-1 combines with J gene TRBJ1-1; a weak D match, TRBD1 (6 bases). This CDR3 spans 10 amino acids. V lost 4 bases to trimming and J lost 11 bases, with 11 bases between them. Germline V lookup: CDR1 SQVTM, CDR2 ANQGSEA. The CDR3 nucleotides are TGCAGCGTTGGTTGGACAGACGCTTTCTTT. Its protein product is CSVGWTDAFF.

This clonotype was counted a few times. The gene calls are TRBV15 and TRBJ2-7; no clear D. CDR1 is LNHNV, CDR2 YYDKDF, per germline (reference sequence). This CDR3 contains 14 residues. Trimming removed 0 bases at V and 6 bases at J, with 12 bases between. CDR3 bases: TGTGCCACCAGCAGAGATCTAGGTCCCCGCGAGCAGTACTTC. Translating gives CATSRDLGPREQYF.

Many counts were recorded for this clonotype. The V and J genes are TRBV7-7 and TRBJ2-5, with 10 bases aligning to TRBD1. The CDR3 loop spans 15 amino acids. CDR1 and CDR2 from the germline V gene are SSHAT and FNYEAQ (reference sequence). This CDR3 is CASGADRGFRGTQYF. CDR3 coding DNA: TGTGCTAGTGGAGCGGACAGGGGGTTCCGAGGGACCCAGTACTTC.

This clonotype was observed a handful of times. The gene calls are TRBV12-3 or TRBV12-4 and TRBJ2-7; no firm D call. Trimming left V 5 bases short and J 3 bases short, with 20 bases between. The CDR3 totals 16 residues. CDR3 residues: CASSPMLDLVGYEQYF. CDR3 DNA: TGTGCCAGCAGTCCAATGCTAGACTTAGTTGGCTACGAGCAGTACTTC.

This clonotype has just one count. The chain employs TRBV29-1 and TRBJ1-2; no firm D call. In germline, CDR1 is SQVTM, CDR2 ANQGSEA. This CDR3 has 12 residues. With 4 bases removed from V and 0 bases from J, the gap between germline ends came to 6 bases. CDR3 amino acids: CSVVQANYGYTF. CDR3 nucleotides: TGCAGCGTTGTTCAAGCTAACTATGGCTACACCTTC.

This sequence joins TRBV18 and TRBJ1-1, with D possibly matching TRBD1 (5 bases). CDR3 length equals 14 residues. V lost 8 bases and J 0 bases, leaving 13 bases between the germline ends. Per the germline V gene, CDR1 is KGHSH and CDR2 is LQKENI. The CDR3 loop is CASTGGNLNTEAFF. The DNA for the CDR3 is TGTGCCAGCACGGGGGGGAATTTGAACACTGAAGCTTTCTTT. Using reference TRBV18 and TRBJ1-1 for the parts outside the CDR3, the full variable domain is NAGVMQNPRHLVRRRGQEARLRCSPMKGHSHVYWYRQLPEEGLKFMVYLQKENIIDESGMPKERFSAEFPKEGPSILRIQQVVRGDSAAYFCASTGGNLNTEAFFGQGTRLTVV.

This chain joins TRBV28 and TRBJ1-2, with D perhaps matching TRBD1 (6 bases). V was cut by 4 bases and J by 4 bases, with 16 bases left in between. Looked up from germline, CDR1 is MDHEN and CDR2 is SYDVKM. CDR3 size: 15 residues. DNA for the CDR3: TGTGCCAGCAGTTGGGGACTCCGGGACACCTATGGCTACACCTTC. This sequence encodes CASSWGLRDTYGYTF.

Only a few counts were recorded for this clonotype. The chain combines TRBV4-2 with TRBJ2-3; 7 bases are a match to TRBD2. The germline gives CDR1 LGHNA, CDR2 YNFKEQ. Trimming took 0 bases from V and 2 from J; bases not matched to a gene: 5. This CDR3 is built from 16 residues. This chain's CDR3 is CASSQDLLADTDTQYF. The CDR3 DNA reads as TGTGCCAGCAGCCAAGATTTGCTAGCGGACACAGATACGCAGTATTTT.

The table lists this clonotype with a few counts. Written as DNA, the CDR3 is TGTGCCAGCAGCCGAGGGCGACAAACCTCGCGGGAGACCCAGTACTTC. This gives the protein CASSRGRQTSRETQYF. V usage is TRBV7-2 and J usage is TRBJ2-5, with D possibly being TRBD2 (5 bases). The CDR3 has 16 residues. Germline CDR1 reads SGHTA; CDR2 reads FQGNSA. V lost 5 bases and J 5 bases, leaving 21 bases between the germline ends.

With respect to this clonotype: This likely comes from a read error, as the CDR3 has no conserved phenylalanine or tryptophan at its end. The chain is built from TRBV28 and TRBJ2-5; 11 bases are shared with TRBD2. The CDR3 totals 17 residues. Germline CDR1 reads MDHEN; CDR2 reads SYDVKM. Unmatched junction bases numbered 6, after V lost 3 bases and J lost 0 bases. The CDR3 sequence is CASSFALLAGDQETQYS. The CDR3 DNA reads TGTGCCAGCAGTTTCGCCTTACTAGCGGGAGACCAAGAGACCCAGTACTCC.